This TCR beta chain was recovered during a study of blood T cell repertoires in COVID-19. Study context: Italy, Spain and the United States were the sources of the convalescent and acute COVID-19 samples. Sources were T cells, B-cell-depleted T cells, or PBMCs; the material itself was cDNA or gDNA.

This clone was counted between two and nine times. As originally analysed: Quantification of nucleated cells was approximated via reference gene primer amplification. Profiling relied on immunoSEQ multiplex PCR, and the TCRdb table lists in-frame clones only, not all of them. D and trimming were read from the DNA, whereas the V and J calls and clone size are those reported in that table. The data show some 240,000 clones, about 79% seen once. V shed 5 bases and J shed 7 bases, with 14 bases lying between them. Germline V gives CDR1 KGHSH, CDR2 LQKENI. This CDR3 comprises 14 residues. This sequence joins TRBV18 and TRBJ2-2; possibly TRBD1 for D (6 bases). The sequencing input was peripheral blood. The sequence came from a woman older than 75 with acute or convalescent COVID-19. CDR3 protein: CASSKTGPDGELFF. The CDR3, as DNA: TGTGCCAGCTCAAAGACAGGCCCGGACGGGGAGCTGTTTTTT.